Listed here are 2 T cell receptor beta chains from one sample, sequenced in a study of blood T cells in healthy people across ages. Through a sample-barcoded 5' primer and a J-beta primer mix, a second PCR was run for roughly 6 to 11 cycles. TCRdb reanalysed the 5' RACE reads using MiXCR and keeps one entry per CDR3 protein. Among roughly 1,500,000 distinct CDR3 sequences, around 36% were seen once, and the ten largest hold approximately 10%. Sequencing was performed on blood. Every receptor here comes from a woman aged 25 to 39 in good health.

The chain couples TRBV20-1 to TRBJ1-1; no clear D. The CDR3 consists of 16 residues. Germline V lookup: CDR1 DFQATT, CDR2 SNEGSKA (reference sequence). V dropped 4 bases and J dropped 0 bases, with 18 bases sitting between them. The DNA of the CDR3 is TGCAGTGCTAACCCGGGTGGTTACTTGGTGAACACTGAAGCTTTCTTT. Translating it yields CSANPGGYLVNTEAFF.

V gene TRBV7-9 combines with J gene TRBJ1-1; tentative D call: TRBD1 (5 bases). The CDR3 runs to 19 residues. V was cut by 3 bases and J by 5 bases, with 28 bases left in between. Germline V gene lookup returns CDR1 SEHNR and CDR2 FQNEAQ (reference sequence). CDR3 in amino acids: CASSFPTHRDPKMETEAFF. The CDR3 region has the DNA TGTGCCAGCAGCTTTCCTACCCACCGGGACCCCAAAATGGAGACTGAAGCTTTCTTT.